This T cell receptor (beta chain) was identified in a study of T cell responses to AZD1222 COVID-19 vaccine. Assay used: immunoSEQ multiplex PCR; TCRdb lists only in-frame clones, some missing. The table has around 200,000 clones, 88% seen once; the top ten hold 0.49%. Germline loops: CDR1 KGHSH, CDR2 LQKENI. Trimming took 6 bases from V and 2 from J, leaving 13 bases between them. The CDR3 length is 14 residues. This sequence originates from an adult in good health. The material was peripheral blood, obtained on day 0 of AZD1222 vaccination. This sequence joins TRBV18 and TRBJ1-1, with a possible D match to TRBD1 (5 bases). The chain's CDR3 is CASSLDTVNTEAFF. The DNA of the CDR3 is TGTGCCAGCTCTCTGGACACCGTTAACACTGAAGCTTTCTTT.